This T cell receptor beta chain was sequenced during a study of blood T cells in healthy people across ages. V shed 2 bases and J shed 1 base, with 8 bases lying between them. The length of the CDR3 is 13 residues. The germline V gene has CDR1 SQVTM and CDR2 ANQGSEA. Using a J-beta primer mix together with a sample-barcoded 5' primer, a second PCR was run for about 6 to 11 cycles. A single record per CDR3 protein comes from TCRdb applying MiXCR to the 5' RACE reads. This table holds about 290,000 distinct CDR3 sequences, roughly 26% found once. V and J are TRBV29-1 and TRBJ1-1; D gene unclear. This receptor was identified in an older woman in good health. The sequenced material came from blood. CDR3 sequence (DNA): TGCAGCGTTGAATCGTCCGGGAACACTGAAGCTTTCTTT. It translates to CSVESSGNTEAFF.